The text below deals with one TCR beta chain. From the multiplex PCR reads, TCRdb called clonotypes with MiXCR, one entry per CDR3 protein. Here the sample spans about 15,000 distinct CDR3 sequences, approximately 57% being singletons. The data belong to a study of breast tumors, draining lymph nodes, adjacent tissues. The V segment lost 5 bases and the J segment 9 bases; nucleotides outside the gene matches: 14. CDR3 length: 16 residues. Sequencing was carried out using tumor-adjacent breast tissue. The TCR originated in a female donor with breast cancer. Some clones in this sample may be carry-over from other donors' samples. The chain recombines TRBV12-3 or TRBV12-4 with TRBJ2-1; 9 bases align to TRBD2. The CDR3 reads CASSRLDRGGVSEQFF. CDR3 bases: TGTGCCAGCAGTCGTCTGGACCGCGGGGGGGTAAGTGAGCAGTTCTTC.